A single sample is the source of the 31 T cell receptor beta chains below, sequenced in a study of T cells after yellow fever vaccination (dated by TCRdb to the late 2010s). The library was made by 5' RACE. This sample was sequenced with an Illumina HiSeq 2500. TCRdb handled the public reads itself, with Q25 trimming in fastp and clone calling in MiXCR, and kept productive beta chains. Each CDR3 protein gets just one entry, which takes the most common genes and DNA from the rows behind it. The sample table records some 670,000 distinct CDR3 sequences; approximately 13% of these occur just once. More than 13% of the sample is taken by the ten largest. The sample's treatment or condition label, decoded: live attenuated yellow fever vaccine strain. The specimen comprised PBMCs, sampled on the day of the yellow fever booster vaccination. All receptors come from a man aged 25-40 years who received the YFV17D yellow fever vaccine.

The chain has TRBV5-4 and TRBJ1-1; tentatively, D is TRBD1 (6 bases). Looked up from germline, CDR1 is SGHNT and CDR2 is YYREEE (reference sequence). Trimming stripped 4 bases from V and 8 bases from J, with 12 bases between. The CDR3 totals 12 residues. In DNA form, the CDR3 reads TGTGCCAGCAGCCAGCCCCAGGGGGAAGCTTTCTTT. Amino acid sequence: CASSQPQGEAFF.

This clonotype was counted at least ten times. The chain is built from TRBV12-3 or TRBV12-4 and TRBJ1-5; TRBD1 is a possible D gene (6 bases). This CDR3 is built from 13 residues. The V end lost 8 bases, the J end lost 6 bases, and 14 bases lay between the germline ends. CDR3 loop: CASGAGAGQPQHF. DNA of the CDR3: TGTGCCAGCGGGGCGGGGGCAGGTCAGCCCCAGCATTTT.

This clonotype was recorded a few times. The chain is built from TRBV7-9 and TRBJ2-1; a weak D match, TRBD2 (6 bases). Trimming left V 0 bases short and J 3 bases short, with 12 bases between. The CDR3 extends over 16 amino acids. CDR1 is SEHNR and CDR2 is FQNEAQ in the germline V gene (reference sequence). CDR3 nucleotide sequence: TGTGCCAGCAGCTTAGCGCGGGACTTGTTCTACAATGAGCAGTTCTTC. This encodes CASSLARDLFYNEQFF.

This sequence joins TRBV4-2 and TRBJ2-1; D gene ambiguous. This CDR3 comprises 16 residues. V gave up 1 base and J gave up 1 base, with 11 bases separating them. Germline CDR1 LGHNA, CDR2 YNFKEQ. CDR3 DNA sequence: TGTGCCAGCAGCCAAGTTCCGGGTCGGTCCTACAATGAGCAGTTCTTC. Protein sequence: CASSQVPGRSYNEQFF.

The sample holds a few counts of this clonotype. The chain recombines TRBV9 with TRBJ1-2; no clear D. Germline V gene data show CDR1 as SGDLS and CDR2 as YYNGEE. Trimming pared 3 bases from V and 2 bases from J, leaving 23 bases between. This CDR3 has 18 residues. Here the CDR3 reads CASSAPRDSANFNYGYTF. CDR3 nucleotide sequence: TGTGCCAGCAGCGCCCCGAGAGATAGCGCGAACTTCAACTATGGCTACACCTTC. The full variable domain, rest sourced from reference TRBV9 and TRBJ1-2, is DSGVTQTPKHLITATGQRVTLRCSPRSGDLSVYWYQQSLDQGLQFLIQYYNGEERAKGNILERFSAQQFPDLHSELNLSSLELGDSALYFCASSAPRDSANFNYGYTFGSGTRLTVV.

This clonotype was seen more than once but under ten times. The rearrangement joins TRBV9 to TRBJ2-1; 8 bases are shared with TRBD1. CDR3 length equals 13 residues. The V gene end was trimmed by 3 bases and the J gene end by 14 bases; junction bases not matched to a gene: 10. Germline V lookup: CDR1 SGDLS, CDR2 YYNGEE. Here the CDR3 reads CASSGGQGENKFF. The CDR3 DNA follows: TGTGCCAGCAGCGGAGGACAGGGCGAGAATAAGTTCTTC.

This clonotype showed up many times. The chain is built from TRBV18 and TRBJ1-1; D is unresolved. CDR1 is KGHSH, CDR2 LQKENI, per germline. V was cut by 3 bases and J by 2 bases, with 1 base left in between. This CDR3 region has 11 residues. The CDR3 region is CASSPNTEAFF. CDR3 nucleotide sequence: TGTGCCAGCTCACCCAACACTGAAGCTTTCTTT.

In this sample, this clonotype turned up a few times. The CDR3 reads CASSLGGNGLNTEAFF. The CDR3 DNA follows: TGTGCCAGCAGCTTGGGAGGGAACGGGCTGAACACTGAAGCTTTCTTT. V usage is TRBV5-6 and J usage is TRBJ1-1; no firm D call. Germline V CDR1 and CDR2: SGHDT, YYEEEE. This CDR3 contains 16 residues. V was shortened by 0 bases and J by 0 bases, with 12 bases between the two germline ends.

This clonotype was seen a handful of times. Here the CDR3 reads CASSLRSWVMNTEAFF. Here the CDR3 DNA reads TGTGCCAGCAGCTTACGGTCCTGGGTTATGAACACTGAAGCTTTCTTT. The J gene is TRBJ1-1, the V gene TRBV12-3 or TRBV12-4; no reliable D call. V was cut by 6 bases and J by 0 bases, with 17 bases left in between. CDR3 length equals 16 residues.

This clonotype has only a few counts. This chain uses TRBV6-5 with TRBJ2-6; D is unresolved. CDR1 is MNHEY and CDR2 is SVGAGI in the germline V gene. The CDR3 is 17 residues long. V was pared by 4 bases and J by 0 bases, with 13 bases between. The CDR3 spells CASSSGVRNSGANVLTF. The CDR3 bases are TGTGCCAGCAGTTCCGGCGTCAGGAACTCTGGGGCCAACGTCCTGACTTTC.

This clonotype showed up just a few times. The V and J genes are TRBV20-1 and TRBJ1-3; D is perhaps TRBD1 (6 bases). V dropped 4 bases and J dropped 0 bases, with 13 bases sitting between them. Germline values: CDR1 DFQATT, CDR2 SNEGSKA (reference sequence). The CDR3 is 15 amino acids. This CDR3 reads CSATQGASSGNTIYF. The DNA for the CDR3 is TGCAGTGCTACACAGGGAGCCAGCTCTGGAAACACCATATATTTT.

This clonotype was detected a few times. The chain joins TRBV6-2 or TRBV6-3 to TRBJ2-1; 9 nucleotides line up with TRBD2. With V trimmed by 2 bases and J by 13 bases, 9 bases remained unmatched. Per germline, CDR1 MNHEY and CDR2 SVGEGT. This CDR3 region has 14 residues. The CDR3 loop reads CASSYPLAGLEQFF. The DNA for the CDR3 is TGTGCCAGCAGTTACCCCCTAGCGGGATTAGAACAGTTCTTC.

In its sample, this clonotype was seen a few times. This CDR3 is CASSEKGRNNEQFF. Here the CDR3 DNA reads TGTGCCAGCAGCGAGAAGGGAAGGAACAATGAGCAGTTCTTC. The chain combines TRBV6-1 with TRBJ2-1; unclear D gene. The CDR3 has 14 residues. Germline V gene lookup returns CDR1 MNHNS and CDR2 SASEGT. V lost 6 bases to trimming and J lost 5 bases, with 14 bases between them.

The V and J genes are TRBV6-2 or TRBV6-3 and TRBJ2-7, with 9 bases that match TRBD2. The junction had 7 bases not matched to a gene; V was cut back by 7 bases and J by 0 bases. The CDR3 runs to 15 residues. Germline V CDR1 and CDR2: MNHEY, SVGEGT. In nucleotides, the CDR3 is TGTGCCAGCAACCTAGCGGGAAGGAGCTCCTACGAGCAGTACTTC. Encoded protein: CASNLAGRSSYEQYF.

The chain is built from TRBV28 and TRBJ2-5; TRBD1 aligns across 7 bases. V gave up 5 bases and J gave up 4 bases; unmatched junction bases: 13. The CDR3 runs to 16 residues. The germline gives CDR1 MDHEN, CDR2 SYDVKM. CDR3 residues: CASSTRIRGRRETQYF. The CDR3 DNA sequence: TGTGCCAGCAGTACCCGAATTAGGGGGCGTCGAGAGACCCAGTACTTC. The variable domain in full, with the rest retrieved from reference TRBV28 and TRBJ2-5, is DVKVTQSSRYLVKRTGEKVFLECVQDMDHENMFWYRQDPGLGLRLIYFSYDVKMKEKGDIPEGYSVSREKKERFSLILESASTNQTSMYLCASSTRIRGRRETQYFGPGTRLLVL.

This clonotype was counted between two and nine times. The chain employs TRBV3-1 and TRBJ2-7, with TRBD2 matching over 11 bases. This CDR3 region has 15 residues. V shed 3 bases and J 1 base; nucleotides not matched to a gene: 2. The germline V gene encodes CDR1 LGHDT and CDR2 YNNKEL (reference sequence). CDR3 loop: CASSHGLAGSYEQYF. In DNA form, the CDR3 reads TGTGCCAGCAGCCACGGACTAGCGGGTTCCTACGAGCAGTACTTC.

There are many counts of this clonotype. The chain carries TRBV2 and TRBJ2-7; 7 positions agree with TRBD1. V was pared by 6 bases and J by 3 bases, with 5 bases of the junction left unmatched. Looked up from germline, CDR1 is SNHLY and CDR2 is FYNNEI. This CDR3 is built from 13 residues. CDR3 in amino acids: CASRSGQNYEQYF. The CDR3 region has the DNA TGTGCCAGCAGGTCGGGACAGAACTACGAGCAGTACTTC.

This clonotype was picked up many times. The chain joins TRBV3-1 to TRBJ2-7, with D unclear. Trimming stripped 6 bases from V and 6 bases from J, with 12 bases between. The CDR3 consists of 12 residues. Germline CDR1 is LGHDT and CDR2 is YNNKEL (reference sequence). The CDR3 reads CASRASWGEQYF. The DNA for the CDR3 is TGTGCCAGCAGAGCCTCTTGGGGCGAGCAGTACTTC.

The chain has TRBV25-1 and TRBJ2-1; the D is unclear. V was cut by 7 bases and J by 5 bases, with 6 bases left in between. The CDR3 runs to 11 residues. Per the germline V gene, CDR1 is MGHDK and CDR2 is SYGVNS. In DNA, the CDR3 is TGTGCCAGCATTTCCGACAATGAGCAGTTCTTC. Its protein product is CASISDNEQFF. Full variable domain (outside the CDR3, taken from reference TRBV25-1 and TRBJ2-1): EADIYQTPRYLVIGTGKKITLECSQTMGHDKMYWYQQDPGMELHLIHYSYGVNSTEKGDLSSESTVSRIRTEHFPLTLESARPSHTSQYLCASISDNEQFFGPGTRLTVL.

This clonotype has a handful of counts. This chain uses TRBV6-2 or TRBV6-3 with TRBJ2-7, with 8 bases fitting TRBD2. The germline CDR1 and CDR2 sequences are MNHEY and SVGEGT. Trimming cost V 2 bases and J 3 bases; bases outside gene matches: 6. The CDR3 consists of 15 residues. The CDR3 is CASSYAGGLLYEQYF. The CDR3 DNA sequence: TGTGCCAGCAGTTACGCGGGAGGTTTGCTCTACGAGCAGTACTTC.

This chain links TRBV4-3 with TRBJ1-3; D remains unclear. The CDR3 is 15 residues long. Trimming took off 0 bases at V and 0 bases at J, with 6 bases between the two ends. Germline V gives CDR1 LGHNA, CDR2 YSLEER. The CDR3 DNA is TGCGCCAGCAGCCAAGAGTTATACTCTGGAAACACCATATATTTT. This gives the protein CASSQELYSGNTIYF.

This clonotype was detected a few times. J is TRBJ2-7 and V is TRBV29-1; D is perhaps TRBD1 (6 bases). CDR1 is SQVTM and CDR2 is ANQGSEA in the germline V gene. The CDR3 spans 12 residues. V shed 5 bases and J shed 6 bases, with 14 bases lying between them. The CDR3 spells CSVPQGKGEQYF. Written as DNA, the CDR3 is TGCAGCGTTCCACAGGGTAAGGGCGAGCAGTACTTC.

This chain uses TRBV5-1 with TRBJ2-3, with D tentatively TRBD2 (6 bases). CDR3 size: 14 residues. Trimming stripped 4 bases from V and 5 bases from J, with 14 bases between. CDR1 and CDR2 from the germline V gene are SGHRS and YFSETQ. Written as DNA, the CDR3 is TGCGCCAGCAGCCAGGTACTAGCCGGAGATACGCAGTATTTT. It encodes CASSQVLAGDTQYF.

In its sample, this clonotype was seen a few times. V is TRBV7-7 and J is TRBJ2-5; D is unresolved. V gave up 0 bases and J gave up 4 bases, with 9 bases separating them. The CDR3 runs to 14 residues. Germline V lookup: CDR1 SSHAT, CDR2 FNYEAQ (reference sequence). This chain's CDR3 is CASSLADPGETQYF. CDR3 coding DNA: TGTGCCAGCAGCTTAGCAGATCCAGGAGAGACCCAGTACTTC. The complete variable domain, with remaining parts taken from reference TRBV7-7 and TRBJ2-5, reads GAGVSQSPRYKVTKRGQDVTLRCDPISSHATLYWYQQALGQGPEFLTYFNYEAQPDKSGLPSDRFSAERPEGSISTLTIQRTEQRDSAMYRCASSLADPGETQYFGPGTRLLVL.

In DNA, the CDR3 is TGTGCCAGCAGCGTACAAGTTCTGTCCCGGGGAACCTACGAGCAGTACTTC. Translating gives CASSVQVLSRGTYEQYF. V usage is TRBV28 and J usage is TRBJ2-7; TRBD2 might be the D (5 bases). The CDR3 covers 17 residues. In germline, CDR1 is MDHEN, CDR2 SYDVKM. Trimming took off 6 bases at V and 2 bases at J, with 23 bases between the two ends.

This clonotype has a handful of counts. CDR3 amino acids: CASSYSVRGTNEKLFF. CDR3 in DNA: TGTGCCAGCAGTTACTCTGTTAGGGGCACTAATGAAAAACTGTTTTTT. The chain combines TRBV6-5 with TRBJ1-4; D perhaps matches TRBD1 (5 bases). Trimming took off 0 bases at V and 2 bases at J, with 10 bases between the two ends. The CDR3 contains 16 residues. The germline V gene encodes CDR1 MNHEY and CDR2 SVGAGI.

A few counts support this clonotype. The chain couples TRBV6-1 to TRBJ2-1, with TRBD2 identical over 14 bases. Per germline, CDR1 MNHNS and CDR2 SASEGT. This CDR3 contains 16 residues. The V and J ends lost 9 bases and 7 bases, in that order; junction bases with no gene match: 11. The CDR3 reads CASRLAGGQRENEQFF. DNA for the CDR3: TGTGCCAGTCGACTAGCGGGAGGGCAAAGGGAAAATGAGCAGTTCTTC.

This clonotype was seen ten or more times. The CDR3 loop is CASSLTSAHEQYF. DNA for the CDR3: TGTGCCAGCAGCCTCACTAGCGCCCACGAGCAGTACTTC. The genes are TRBV7-2 and TRBJ2-7, with 7 bases aligning to TRBD2. J lost 5 bases, V lost 5 bases, and 6 bases had no gene match. The CDR3 spans 13 residues. Per the germline V gene, CDR1 is SGHTA and CDR2 is FQGNSA.

The rearrangement uses TRBV5-1 and TRBJ2-5; the D is unclear. The CDR3 has 15 residues. V gave up 1 base and J gave up 1 base, with 11 bases separating them. CDR1 is SGHRS, CDR2 YFSETQ, per germline. The CDR3 DNA sequence: TGCGCCAGCAGCTTGAGAGGTAGTTCCCAAGAGACCCAGTACTTC. Protein product: CASSLRGSSQETQYF.

Only a few counts were recorded for this clonotype. V and J are TRBV18 and TRBJ2-2, with D hard to call. V lost 0 bases and J lost 5, with 4 bases in between. There are 13 residues in the CDR3. Germline lookup yields CDR1 KGHSH and CDR2 LQKENI. The CDR3 reads CASSPPETGELFF. CDR3 DNA sequence: TGTGCCAGCTCACCACCCGAGACCGGGGAGCTGTTTTTT.

This clonotype was recorded at least ten times. The chain is built from TRBV29-1 and TRBJ2-2, with D possibly matching TRBD2 (6 bases). Germline values: CDR1 SQVTM, CDR2 ANQGSEA. The CDR3 sequence is 13 residues long. V dropped 3 bases and J dropped 2 bases, with 7 bases sitting between them. The CDR3 DNA is TGCAGCGTTGAGCGGGAAAACACCGGGGAGCTGTTTTTT. Amino acid sequence: CSVERENTGELFF.